This T cell receptor (beta chain) was observed in a study of CD8 T cells in ankylosing spondylitis. General study results and limits: Reports of some motif variants in reactive arthritis synovial fluid and blood predate this one. Within peripheral blood, clones linked to disease were CD8+ and relatively rare.

With regard to this clonotype: Its antigen is not identified.

The trim removed 2 bases at V and 7 bases at J, leaving 4 bases unmatched. This CDR3 comprises 14 residues. Germline V gene data show CDR1 as GTSNPN and CDR2 as SVGIG (reference sequence). As the method for making TCR beta libraries, quantitative 5'-RACE with molecular barcodes was used. TCRdb analysed the 5' RACE reads with MiXCR anew, one entry per CDR3 protein. The sample has about 340,000 distinct CDR3 sequences, about 15% seen once. The rearrangement uses TRBV30 and TRBJ1-6; 8 nucleotides align to TRBD1. The sample was blood, either unsorted or a sorted T cell fraction (not recorded which). The source is a male donor with ankylosing spondylitis or in good health (not recorded which). Written as DNA, the CDR3 is TGTGCCTGGAGTTTAAACAGGGGGAATTCACCCCTCCACTTT. Protein product: CAWSLNRGNSPLHF.